This entry describes one TCR beta chain. Here immunoSEQ multiplex PCR was the method, and the copy in TCRdb shows in-frame clones only, minus some. Of roughly 90,000 clones detected, 65% to 85% appear once; the ten largest clones hold under 35%. The CDR3 has 18 amino acids. Between the trimmed V and J ends, which lost 6 bases and 5 bases, there was a span of 26 bases. Germline V gene data show CDR1 as LGHDT and CDR2 as YNNKEL (reference sequence). The data were obtained in a study of blood T cell repertoires in COVID-19. This receptor was taken from an elderly woman with active or convalescent COVID-19. Sequencing input: peripheral blood. The chain employs TRBV3-1 (or the pseudogene TRBV3-2) and TRBJ2-1; the D gene is possibly TRBD1 (6 bases). The CDR3 DNA is TGTGCCAGCAGAGCGGCAGGGGCAAACGCCCGGGGCCACAATGAGCAGTTCTTC. Its protein is CASRAAGANARGHNEQFF.